The 17 T cell receptor beta chains below come from one sample, sequenced in a study of radiotherapy plus CTLA-4 blockade in lung cancer. Sequenced by immunoSEQ multiplex PCR; TCRdb stores in-frame clones only, minus some. This sample yields tens of thousands of clones, of which around 77% are seen a single time; 2.9% belongs to the top ten. The specimen comprised peripheral blood, sampled from a patient treated with radiotherapy plus ipilimumab. These receptors all stem from a human donor with non-small cell lung cancer who had a complete response to radiotherapy plus ipilimumab.

The chain recombines TRBV5-6 with TRBJ2-2, with a possible D match to TRBD2 (5 bases). V lost 5 bases and J lost 9, with 23 bases in between. CDR1 and CDR2 (germline): SGHDT, YYEEEE. This CDR3 has 16 amino acids. The DNA for the CDR3 is TGTGCCAGCAGTCAACCTGATTTGTCTAGCACGAGGGAGCTGTTTTTT. Protein product: CASSQPDLSSTRELFF.

J is TRBJ1-4 and V is TRBV15, with D unresolved. Trimming removed 4 bases from V and 6 bases from J, with 9 bases in between. This CDR3 has 13 amino acids. Germline V gene data show CDR1 as LNHNV and CDR2 as YYDKDF (reference sequence). The CDR3 sequence: CATSIFRYEKLFF. The CDR3 DNA follows: TGTGCCACCAGCATATTCAGGTATGAAAAACTGTTTTTT. The full variable domain, in which reference TRBV15 and TRBJ1-4 provide the parts outside the CDR3, is DAMVIQNPRYQVTQFGKPVTLSCSQTLNHNVMYWYQQKSSQAPKLLFHYYDKDFNNEADTPDNFQSRRPNTSFCFLDIRSPGLGDTAMYLCATSIFRYEKLFFGSGTQLSVL.

The rearrangement links TRBV15 to TRBJ2-3; TRBD2 aligns across 8 bases. The CDR3 consists of 14 residues. Germline CDR1 is LNHNV and CDR2 is YYDKDF (reference sequence). V dropped 8 bases and J dropped 0; count of bases not matched to a gene: 4. In DNA, the CDR3 is TGTGCCACCTCGGGGGGGGAGAGCACAGATACGCAGTATTTT. Its translation is CATSGGESTDTQYF.

The CDR3 sequence is CASSLIRYRVSPQGSEQYF. The DNA for the CDR3 is TGTGCCAGCAGCTTAATCCGATACAGGGTTAGCCCCCAGGGCAGCGAGCAGTACTTC. The genes are TRBV5-6 and TRBJ2-7, with TRBD1 as a possible D gene (6 bases). The CDR3 has 19 residues. Deletions cut 2 bases from V and 6 bases from J, with 30 bases between. Germline CDR1 SGHDT, CDR2 YYEEEE.

The chain couples TRBV19 to TRBJ2-5; the D gene is possibly TRBD1 (5 bases). From germline, CDR1 is LNHDA and CDR2 SQIVND (reference sequence). The CDR3 runs to 16 residues. The ends were cut back, 4 bases at V and 4 bases at J, with 19 bases in the middle. The CDR3 region is CASSTWGQEPLETQYF. In DNA form, the CDR3 reads TGTGCCAGTAGTACTTGGGGCCAGGAGCCCCTAGAGACCCAGTACTTC.

This CDR3 reads CASSLGTSGNTIYF. The DNA of the CDR3 is TGTGCCAGCAGCTTAGGGACTTCTGGAAACACCATATATTTT. The gene calls are TRBV5-4 and TRBJ1-3; a possible D gene is TRBD1 (5 bases). The length of the CDR3 is 14 residues. Germline V gives CDR1 SGHNT, CDR2 YYREEE (reference sequence). The V end lost 2 bases, the J end lost 1 base, and 7 bases lay between the germline ends. Using reference TRBV5-4 and TRBJ1-3 for the parts outside the CDR3, the full variable domain is ETGVTQSPTHLIKTRGQQVTLRCSSQSGHNTVSWYQQALGQGPQFIFQYYREEENGRGNFPPRFSGLQFPNYSSELNVNALELDDSALYLCASSLGTSGNTIYFGEGSWLTVV.

The chain's CDR3 is CASSFTGIFYGYTF. The CDR3 DNA follows: TGTGCCAGCAGCTTTACAGGGATTTTTTATGGCTACACCTTC. The rearrangement links TRBV11-2 to TRBJ1-2, with D possibly being TRBD1 (6 bases). This CDR3 contains 14 residues. The V gene lost 3 bases and the J gene lost 5 bases, with 13 bases spanning the gap. Germline assignment: CDR1 SGHAT and CDR2 FQNNGV.

CDR3: CASSLGSNYEQYF. Written as DNA, the CDR3 is TGTGCCAGCAGCTTGGGTTCCAACTACGAGCAGTACTTC. The chain carries TRBV5-6 and TRBJ2-7; unclear D gene. Trimming shortened V by 0 bases and J by 3 bases, and 7 bases separated the two germline ends. In germline, CDR1 is SGHDT, CDR2 YYEEEE. The CDR3 contains 13 residues.

This chain joins TRBV7-6 and TRBJ1-3, with D possibly matching TRBD1 (6 bases). Germline-derived CDR1 and CDR2 are SGHVS and FNYEAQ. The ends were cut back, 1 base at V and 0 bases at J, with 19 bases in the middle. This CDR3 region has 19 residues. CDR3 sequence (DNA): TGTGCCAGCAGCTTAGGGGCGGCTGGGGGGGGCCCCTCTGGAAACACCATATATTTT. Translation gives CASSLGAAGGGPSGNTIYF.

This sequence joins TRBV7-2 and TRBJ2-7; 9 positions agree with TRBD2. The CDR3 sequence is 14 residues long. CDR1 and CDR2 (germline): SGHTA, FQGNSA. Trimming removed 5 bases from V and 8 bases from J; junction bases left unmatched: 10. The CDR3 nucleotides are TGTGCCAGCAGCGCAACCGGGACTAGCTCGCAGCAGTACTTC. It is translated as CASSATGTSSQQYF.

This clone was detected only a few times. This rearrangement joins TRBV27 to TRBJ2-2; 10 bases agree with TRBD2. J gave up 3 bases and V 6 bases, and 13 bases lay outside the gene matches. The germline V gene has CDR1 MNHEY and CDR2 SMNVEV (reference sequence). The CDR3 is 18 residues long. CDR3 region: CASRSWGIAGGDTGELFF. The CDR3 DNA follows: TGTGCCAGCAGAAGTTGGGGGATAGCGGGAGGAGACACCGGGGAGCTGTTTTTT.

V usage is TRBV18 and J usage is TRBJ1-4; 8 bases map to TRBD1. The V gene's germline CDR1 is KGHSH and CDR2 LQKENI. This CDR3 has 15 amino acids. V trimming: 4 bases; J trimming: 3 bases; junction bases outside the gene matches: 4. The CDR3 coding sequence is TGTGCCAGCTCACTTGGACAGGGCCCTAATGAAAAACTGTTTTTT. Protein sequence: CASSLGQGPNEKLFF.

This clone has only a few counts. The J gene is TRBJ1-4, the V gene TRBV10-3; D possibly corresponds to TRBD1 (6 bases). Trimming left V 10 bases short and J 4 bases short, with 13 bases between. The CDR3 has 13 residues. Germline V gene data show CDR1 as ENHRY and CDR2 as SYGVKD. Here the CDR3 DNA reads TGTGCCAGCGGGGGCGGAGTTAATGAAAAACTGTTTTTT. It encodes CASGGGVNEKLFF.

This clone was counted a few times. V usage is TRBV7-9 and J usage is TRBJ2-7; possibly TRBD1 for D (6 bases). Germline CDR1 and CDR2: SEHNR and FQNEAQ (reference sequence). V was clipped by 5 bases and J by 5 bases, with 16 bases between them. The CDR3 contains 14 residues. CDR3 DNA: TGTGCCAGCAGCATCGCCCGGGACACCAACGAGCAGTACTTC. Its protein product is CASSIARDTNEQYF.

Here the CDR3 DNA reads TGTGCCAGCAACCTAGGGGGACACACAGATACGCAGTATTTT. Translating gives CASNLGGHTDTQYF. The chain uses TRBV6-6 and TRBJ2-3, with a possible D match to TRBD1 (6 bases). Trimming cost V 7 bases and J 2 bases, with 13 bases left between them. CDR1 and CDR2 from the germline V gene are MNHNY and SVGAGI (reference sequence). This CDR3 spans 14 amino acids.

The chain has TRBV25-1 and TRBJ1-4; perhaps TRBD1 as D (5 bases). V was clipped by 0 bases and J by 6 bases, with 11 bases between them. The CDR3 spans 15 residues. Germline V CDR1 and CDR2: MGHDK, SYGVNS. CDR3 DNA sequence: TGTGCCAGCAGTGAATATTTGGGGGGGGATGAAAAACTGTTTTTT. As protein: CASSEYLGGDEKLFF.

The chain has TRBV30 and TRBJ1-4; no firm D call. This CDR3 comprises 15 residues. With 1 base removed from V and 8 bases from J, the gap between germline ends came to 17 bases. Germline V gene data show CDR1 as GTSNPN and CDR2 as SVGIG (reference sequence). Here the CDR3 DNA reads TGTGCCTGGAGTGAGGAGGCCCGAGGTGGCGAAAAACTGTTTTTT. Its translation is CAWSEEARGGEKLFF.